This record looks at one T cell receptor (beta chain) sequence and its context. Antigen unknown. This entry comes from a study of CXCR3-negative and CXCR3-positive naive CD8 T cells. Study-wide results and caveats: For naive cells, CXCR3-negative and CXCR3-positive subsets had similar TRBV-TRBJ usage; for memory cells, usage differed.

CDR1 and CDR2 (germline): SGHVS, FQNEAQ. CDR3 length: 19 amino acids. Researchers prepared the TRB cDNA libraries using 5' RACE with UMI labels. TCRdb reanalyzed the 5' RACE reads, giving one entry per CDR3 protein sequence and no DNA. The repertoire table contains 30,000 to 40,000 distinct CDR3 sequences. The receptor comes from a human donor in good health. Some clones in this sample may be carry-over from other donors' samples. The chain links TRBV7-8 to TRBJ2-5; TCRdb's D call of TRBD2 is untestable without DNA. Sequencing was done on a sample of memory CD8+ T cells from blood. This CDR3 is CASSLVPSPSGGHQETQYF.